This passage covers 15 T cell receptor beta chains from one sample sequenced in a study of PD-L1 blockade in urothelial cancer. Repertoires were generated with immunoSEQ multiplex PCR, while TCRdb's copy carries only in-frame clones and drops some. The repertoire holds about 24,000 clones, 70% to 90% seen once, with 2.5% to 3.5% in the top ten. The sample here was PBMCs, taken around atezolizumab (anti-PD-L1) treatment. These receptors originate from a man in his fifties with urothelial cancer.

This clone was recorded only once. J is TRBJ2-7 and V is TRBV5-4; TRBD2 agrees at 11 bases. This CDR3 has 17 amino acids. The V segment lost 0 bases and the J segment 2 bases; nucleotides outside the gene matches: 7. The germline V gene has CDR1 SGHNT and CDR2 YYREEE (reference sequence). In nucleotides, the CDR3 is TGTGCCAGCAGCTTGGTTACTAGCGGGAGTGCCGCCTACGAGCAGTACTTC. Amino acid sequence: CASSLVTSGSAAYEQYF.

The chain is built from TRBV5-8 and TRBJ2-7; 7 nucleotides agree with TRBD2. V lost 4 bases and J lost 0; bases outside the gene matches: 7. Germline assignment: CDR1 SGHTS and CDR2 YDEGEE. The CDR3 has 15 amino acids. CDR3 sequence reads: CASSPVGGSSYEQYF. The CDR3 DNA reads as TGTGCCAGCAGCCCGGTGGGGGGGAGCTCCTACGAGCAGTACTTC. The whole variable domain, remainder taken from reference TRBV5-8 and TRBJ2-7, is EAGVTQSPTHLIKTRGQQATLRCSPISGHTSVYWYQQALGLGLQFLLWYDEGEERNRGNFPPRFSGRQFPNYSSELNVNALELEDSALYLCASSPVGGSSYEQYFGPGTRLTVT.

The chain uses TRBV11-2 and TRBJ2-5; possible D gene TRBD1, 6 bases. The CDR3 is 14 amino acids. The germline V gene has CDR1 SGHAT and CDR2 FQNNGV. V lost 0 bases and J lost 6, with 11 bases in between. The CDR3 spells CASSLDRGLQTQYF. CDR3 sequence (DNA): TGTGCCAGCAGCTTAGACAGGGGTCTGCAGACCCAGTACTTC.

The genes are TRBV25-1 and TRBJ2-2, with 10 bases lining up with TRBD1. The V gene end was trimmed by 2 bases and the J gene end by 7 bases; junction bases not matched to a gene: 4. From germline, CDR1 is MGHDK and CDR2 SYGVNS. The CDR3 length is 15 residues. This CDR3 reads CASSEDRGQVGELFF. CDR3 sequence (DNA): TGTGCCAGCAGTGAAGACAGGGGGCAGGTCGGGGAGCTGTTTTTT.

The chain carries TRBV11-2 and TRBJ2-4; perhaps TRBD1 as D (5 bases). V was pared by 3 bases and J by 8 bases, with 17 bases between. Germline loops: CDR1 SGHAT, CDR2 FQNNGV. CDR3 length: 15 residues. The CDR3 loop reads CASSLQGLVLDIQYF. CDR3 nucleotides: TGTGCCAGCAGCTTGCAGGGATTAGTGCTAGACATTCAGTACTTC.

This chain joins TRBV5-4 and TRBJ2-2, with D possibly being TRBD2 (6 bases). The CDR3 totals 13 residues. From germline, CDR1 is SGHNT and CDR2 YYREEE (reference sequence). The V end was cut by 4 bases, the J end by 10 bases, with 14 bases between. This chain's CDR3 is CASSQSEGSELFF. The CDR3, as DNA: TGTGCCAGCAGCCAGTCGGAGGGGTCGGAGCTGTTTTTT.

This chain uses TRBV27 with TRBJ2-1; 11 nucleotides align to TRBD2. The V gene's germline CDR1 is MNHEY and CDR2 SMNVEV (reference sequence). There are 15 residues in the CDR3. J gave up 12 bases and V 5 bases, and 12 bases lay outside the gene matches. CDR3 sequence: CASSPLSGLAGGQFF. The DNA for the CDR3 is TGTGCCAGCAGTCCCCTGTCGGGGCTAGCGGGAGGGCAGTTCTTC.

This clone was picked up a small number of times. This chain joins TRBV6-5 and TRBJ1-6, with D perhaps matching TRBD1 (6 bases). The length of the CDR3 is 13 residues. Germline V gene sequence: CDR1 MNHEY, CDR2 SVGAGI. The V end lost 2 bases, the J end lost 12 bases, and 11 bases lay between the germline ends. The CDR3 sequence is CASSYEYREPLHF. The DNA of the CDR3 is TGTGCCAGCAGTTACGAGTACAGGGAACCCCTCCACTTT.

The V gene is TRBV19, the J gene TRBJ2-1; 11 nucleotides align to TRBD2. Germline V gene data show CDR1 as LNHDA and CDR2 as SQIVND (reference sequence). V gave up 6 bases and J gave up 3 bases; unmatched junction bases: 4. The CDR3 consists of 15 residues. The CDR3 sequence: CASRTSGSVYNEQFF. CDR3 DNA sequence: TGTGCCAGTAGAACTAGCGGGAGTGTCTACAATGAGCAGTTCTTC.

This chain uses TRBV4-2 with TRBJ2-7, with TRBD2 matching over 7 bases. The CDR3 runs to 15 residues. The germline V gene has CDR1 LGHNA and CDR2 YNFKEQ. V lost 0 bases, J lost 4 bases, and 6 bases stayed unmatched. CDR3 protein: CASSQERLAPYEQYF. The CDR3 DNA follows: TGTGCCAGCAGCCAAGAGCGACTAGCCCCTTACGAGCAGTACTTC.

The chain uses TRBV6-1 and TRBJ2-3, with D perhaps matching TRBD2 (7 bases). Germline V gene sequence: CDR1 MNHNS, CDR2 SASEGT. This CDR3 comprises 14 residues. Trimming took 7 bases from V and 5 from J, leaving 16 bases between them. The CDR3: CASMVGGARDTQYF. The CDR3 DNA reads TGTGCCAGCATGGTTGGGGGGGCGAGAGATACGCAGTATTTT.

The rearrangement joins TRBV4-1 to TRBJ2-2, with 12 positions matching TRBD2. CDR1 and CDR2 (germline): MGHRA, YSYEKL. The CDR3 covers 19 residues. After removal of 3 bases from V and 0 bases from J, the junction contained 8 bases not matched to a gene. The CDR3 spells CASSHPTGLAGTNTGELFF. Here the CDR3 DNA reads TGCGCCAGCAGCCACCCCACCGGACTAGCGGGAACGAACACCGGGGAGCTGTTTTTT.

This sequence joins TRBV6-4 and TRBJ2-3; TRBD1 matches 9 bases. This CDR3 is 15 amino acids long. CDR1 is MRHNA, CDR2 SNTAGT, per germline. J was trimmed by 1 base and V by 6 bases; bases with no gene match: 5. The CDR3: CASSVGQGGTDTQYF. CDR3 DNA: TGTGCCAGCAGCGTGGGACAGGGAGGCACAGATACGCAGTATTTT.

This clone was counted a few times. The J gene is TRBJ2-7, the V gene TRBV30; possibly TRBD1 for D (5 bases). The ends were cut back, 3 bases at V and 0 bases at J, with 21 bases in the middle. The CDR3 is 17 amino acids. The germline CDR1 and CDR2 sequences are GTSNPN and SVGIG (reference sequence). This CDR3 is CAWSDPVRGFYSYEQYF. CDR3 coding DNA: TGTGCCTGGAGCGATCCCGTAAGGGGATTTTACTCCTACGAGCAGTACTTC. Supplemented by reference TRBV30 and TRBJ2-7, the full variable domain reads SQTIHQWPATLVQPVGSPLSLECTVEGTSNPNLYWYRQAAGRGLQLLFYSVGIGQISSEVPQNLSASRPQDRQFILSSKKLLLSDSGFYLCAWSDPVRGFYSYEQYFGPGTRLTVT.

The J gene is TRBJ2-5, the V gene TRBV28; no firm D call. The CDR3 totals 11 residues. The V end was cut by 6 bases, the J end by 5 bases, with 7 bases between. The V gene's germline CDR1 is MDHEN and CDR2 SYDVKM. CDR3 loop: CASSTRETQYF. DNA for the CDR3: TGTGCCAGCAGCACGAGGGAGACCCAGTACTTC. The full variable domain, with the rest looked up from reference TRBV28 and TRBJ2-5, is DVKVTQSSRYLVKRTGEKVFLECVQDMDHENMFWYRQDPGLGLRLIYFSYDVKMKEKGDIPEGYSVSREKKERFSLILESASTNQTSMYLCASSTRETQYFGPGTRLLVL.